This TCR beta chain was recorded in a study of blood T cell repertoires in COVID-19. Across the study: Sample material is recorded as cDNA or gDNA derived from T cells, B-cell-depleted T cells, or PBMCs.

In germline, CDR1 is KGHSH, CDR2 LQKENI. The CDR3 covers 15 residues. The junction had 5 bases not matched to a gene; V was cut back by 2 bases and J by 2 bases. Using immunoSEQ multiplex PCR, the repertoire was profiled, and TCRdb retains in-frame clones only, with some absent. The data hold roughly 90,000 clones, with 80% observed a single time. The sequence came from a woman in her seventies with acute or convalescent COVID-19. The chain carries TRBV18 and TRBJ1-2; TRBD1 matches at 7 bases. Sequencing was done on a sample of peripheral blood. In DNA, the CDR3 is TGTGCCAGCTCACCAGCCGGGACAGTAAACTATGGCTACACCTTC. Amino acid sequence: CASSPAGTVNYGYTF. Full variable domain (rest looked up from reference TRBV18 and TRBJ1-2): NAGVMQNPRHLVRRRGQEARLRCSPMKGHSHVYWYRQLPEEGLKFMVYLQKENIIDESGMPKERFSAEFPKEGPSILRIQQVVRGDSAAYFCASSPAGTVNYGYTFGSGTRLTVV.